This TCR beta chain was recovered during a study of CD8 T cells in ankylosing spondylitis. Findings and caveats of the study: Researchers reportedly found disease-linked clones significantly enriched in matched ankylosing spondylitis synovial fluid. Characteristic, it appeared, of ankylosing spondylitis blood was a TCR beta motif of about eight highly homologous variants. Past research had described some motif variants in reactive arthritis synovial fluid and blood.

The length of the CDR3 is 13 residues. Germline V lookup: CDR1 SGHTA, CDR2 FQGNSA. The V gene lost 5 bases and the J gene lost 8 bases, with 10 bases spanning the gap. TCRdb analysed the 5' RACE reads with MiXCR anew, one entry per CDR3 protein. The sample lists 130,000 to 150,000 distinct CDR3 sequences; 8% to 9% were seen once. Details on this clonotype: The target antigen is unknown.

This TCR was sampled from a male donor with ankylosing spondylitis. Material for sequencing was synovial fluid, either unsorted or a sorted T cell fraction (not recorded which). The chain carries TRBV7-2 and TRBJ1-6; D not resolved. The CDR3: CASSLDTHSPLHF. The CDR3 coding sequence is TGTGCCAGCAGCCTAGATACTCATTCACCCCTCCACTTT.